What follows describes a single T cell receptor (beta chain). Per the authors' pipeline: Counts of nucleated cells, estimated from reference gene primer amplification, were obtained. Profiling relied on immunoSEQ multiplex PCR, and the TCRdb table lists in-frame clones only, not all of them. V and J calls and clone size are given by that table; D and trimming were obtained from the DNA. The profile shows 100,000 to 150,000 clones, under 90% of them singletons. The CDR3 runs 12 residues. CDR1 is LGHNA and CDR2 is YSLEER in the germline V gene. Trimming shortened V by 1 base and J by 11 bases, and 11 bases separated the two germline ends. This sample was taken from a study of blood T cell repertoires in COVID-19. Across the whole study: Samples taken during acute and convalescent COVID-19 were collected in the United States, Italy and Spain. From T cells, B-cell-depleted T cells, or PBMCs came the material, which was cDNA or gDNA.

The material sequenced was peripheral blood. This chain connects TRBV4-3 to TRBJ1-2; D is possibly TRBD1 (6 bases). The origin of this receptor is a woman in her 70s with acute or convalescent COVID-19. This chain's CDR3 is CASSQVGHQYTF. CDR3 in DNA: TGCGCCAGCAGCCAAGTGGGACACCAGTACACCTTC.